This T cell receptor (beta chain) derives from a study of cytomegalovirus exposure and HLA in healthy donors. Losses at the gene ends were 2 bases for V and 4 bases for J; bases not matched to a gene: 8. CDR1 is SGHNT and CDR2 is YYREEE in the germline V gene (reference sequence). This CDR3 has 15 residues. Study outcomes and limitations: Common viral pathogens seemed, in a later analysis, to connect with several of the most significant clusters.

Healthy bone marrow donors supplied every sample. 13 Jbeta primers and 60 Vbeta primers were used for the PCR. The method was immunoSEQ multiplex PCR; TCRdb's version includes in-frame clones alone and lacks a portion of them. This listing includes about 130,000 clones. With regard to this clone: Its antigen remains unidentified.

This TCR was recovered from a woman between 55 and 75 years old in good health and CMV-seronegative. Sequencing input: PBMCs. The chain couples TRBV5-4 to TRBJ2-7; 8 bases match TRBD1. CDR3 in DNA: TGTGCCAGCAGCTTAGACAGGGGAGGCTGGTACGAGCAGTACTTC. This sequence encodes CASSLDRGGWYEQYF.